The sequence of this T cell receptor (beta chain) was determined in a study of cytomegalovirus exposure and HLA in healthy donors. Broader study findings: V- and J-gene trimming in TCR beta was tied to a missense DCLRE1C variant by an analysis performed later. High specificity and sensitivity for cytomegalovirus status were reported for the classifier.

The table lists this clone with a few counts. Its antigen remains unidentified. Sequence at one end of the junction differs from germline and may be a read error. PCR used 60 Vbeta primers and 13 Jbeta primers. The method was immunoSEQ multiplex PCR; TCRdb's version includes in-frame clones alone and lacks a portion of them. The sample has some 100,000 clones; 74% are singletons. Likely unrecorded immune exposures existed in these nominally healthy donors. The CMV serostatus of this donor went unrecorded. The TCR comes from a human donor in good health. The sample comprised PBMCs.

The CDR3 DNA reads as TGTGCCAGCACCCAATTTCCCGGGACAGGGACCTCTGGGGCCAACGTCCTGACTTTC. It specifies CASTQFPGTGTSGANVLTF. The chain links TRBV4-2 to TRBJ2-6; TRBD1 matches at 9 bases. The CDR3 consists of 19 residues. From germline, CDR1 is LGHNA and CDR2 YNFKEQ.